This entry is about one TCR beta chain. This sample was included in a study of control samples from healthy donors and cancer patients. Libraries were prepared by immunoSEQ multiplex PCR; TCRdb keeps only in-frame clonotypes and omits some of them. This sample carries roughly 370,000 clones, 75% to 95% of them seen once, and the ten largest clones take around 6.8%. The J segment lost 7 bases and the V segment lost 1 base, leaving 2 bases of the junction unmatched. The CDR3 is 14 residues long. The V gene's germline CDR1 is SEHNR and CDR2 FQNEAQ (reference sequence). V is TRBV7-9 and J is TRBJ2-1, with 9 nucleotides matching TRBD1. Sequenced material: PBMCs. The receptor's source is a man aged 40-49 years with head and neck cancer. CDR3 bases: TGTGCCAGCAGCTTAGAGACAGGGGGGAATGAGCAGTTCTTC. Amino acids: CASSLETGGNEQFF. Full variable domain (remainder filled in from reference TRBV7-9 and TRBJ2-1): DTGVSQNPRHKITKRGQNVTFRCDPISEHNRLYWYRQTLGQGPEFLTYFQNEAQLEKSRLLSDRFSAERPKGSFSTLEIQRTEQGDSAMYLCASSLETGGNEQFFGPGTRLTVL.